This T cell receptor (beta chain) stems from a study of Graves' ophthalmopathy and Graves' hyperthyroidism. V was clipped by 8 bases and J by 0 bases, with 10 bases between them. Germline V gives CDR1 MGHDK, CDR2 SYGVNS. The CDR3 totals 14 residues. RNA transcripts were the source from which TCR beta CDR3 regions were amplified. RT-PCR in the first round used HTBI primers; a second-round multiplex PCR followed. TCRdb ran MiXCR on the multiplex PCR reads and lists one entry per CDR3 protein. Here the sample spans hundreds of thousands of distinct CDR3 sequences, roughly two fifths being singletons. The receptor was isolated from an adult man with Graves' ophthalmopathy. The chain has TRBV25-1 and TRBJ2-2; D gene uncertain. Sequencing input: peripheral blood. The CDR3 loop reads CASVDLANTGELFF. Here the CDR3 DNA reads TGTGCCAGCGTTGATTTGGCGAACACCGGGGAGCTGTTTTTT.